These T cell receptor beta chains were read from a single sample in a study of identical twins. MiXCR, applied by TCRdb to the 5' RACE reads, yields one record per CDR3 protein. The table includes 690,000 or so distinct CDR3 sequences, roughly 6% detected once. Sequencing was carried out using naive T cells sorted from blood. These receptors were collected from a man between 18 and 29 years old in good health. CDR3s include the opening cysteine and the closing phenylalanine or tryptophan. D genes are given only for firm matches. A row's size may be missing; if present it is once, few, many or a size class.

clone_size cdr3_length j_call d_call v_call cdr3_nt cdr3_aa
many 15 TRBJ1-1 NA TRBV6-2/TRBV6-3 TGTGCCAGCAGGCCCGCGGGACGCGGGAACACTGAAGCTTTCTTT CASRPAGRGNTEAFF
NA 15 TRBJ2-2 NA TRBV20-1 TGCAGTGCTAGAGATGGGTCAGGGGGGGCCGGGGAGCTGTTTTTT CSARDGSGGAGELFF
many 15 TRBJ2-2 NA TRBV20-1 TGCAGTACTTCTCCGCGGATCATCAACACCGGGGAGCTGTTTTTT CSTSPRIINTGELFF
NA 13 TRBJ2-5 NA TRBV12-5 TGTGCTAGTGTTTTAGGGAACCAAGAGACCCAGTACTTC CASVLGNQETQYF
NA 17 TRBJ1-2 NA TRBV30 TGTGCCTGGAGTGTCCCCCGGGTCCGGAGAAACACTTATGGCTACACCTTC CAWSVPRVRRNTYGYTF
many 13 TRBJ1-1 TRBD1 TRBV12-3/TRBV12-4 TGTGCCAGCAGCTTCGGGACAGCCGGCAAAGCTTTCTTT CASSFGTAGKAFF
many 14 TRBJ2-7 TRBD1 TRBV11-2 TGTGCCAGCAGCTCCCGGGACAGAACATACGAGCAGTACTTC CASSSRDRTYEQYF
few 15 TRBJ1-4 NA TRBV5-1 TGCGCCAGCAGCTCAGCCAGTTTCGATAATGAAAAACTGTTTTTT CASSSASFDNEKLFF
many 15 TRBJ1-5 NA TRBV12-3/TRBV12-4 TGTGCCAGCAGTATTACAGGGCTTGGCAATCAGCCCCAGCATTTT CASSITGLGNQPQHF
many 12 TRBJ1-3 NA TRBV7-9 TGTGCCAGCAGCTTAGAGTCGAACACCATATATTTT CASSLESNTIYF
NA 15 TRBJ1-1 NA TRBV6-1 TGTGCCACCCGTCGGGGAGGGCTGGATTGCACTGAAGCTTTCTTT CATRRGGLDCTEAFF
many 15 TRBJ2-5 NA TRBV12-3/TRBV12-4 TGTGCCAGCAGTTTGGTGGCAGGGGTTATTGAGACCCAGTACTTC CASSLVAGVIETQYF
NA 15 TRBJ2-1 TRBD1 TRBV10-3 TGTGCCATCAGTGAGAAAGGGACAGGGGGCGGTGAGCAGTTCTTC CAISEKGTGGGEQFF
few 16 TRBJ2-1 TRBD2 TRBV15 TGTGCCACCAGCAGAGTAAGCGGGAGAGGGGGCAATGAGCAGTTCTTC CATSRVSGRGGNEQFF
NA 17 TRBJ2-2 TRBD2 TRBV5-1 TGCGCCAGCAGCTGGAATAGCGGGTTTGCGAACACCGGGGAGCTGTTTTTT CASSWNSGFANTGELFF
NA 16 TRBJ2-1 NA TRBV7-9 TGTGCCAGCAGCCCCCGGATTAGGGTCTCCTACAATGAGCAGTTCTTC CASSPRIRVSYNEQFF
many 16 TRBJ2-1 TRBD2 TRBV20-1 TGCAGTGCTAATTCTCAAGCGGGAGAGGTTTACAATGAGCAGTTCTTC CSANSQAGEVYNEQFF
once 17 TRBJ2-1 NA TRBV23-1 TGCGCCAGCAGCCGCCGAAAAGCAGGGGATTTTATCCATGAGCAGTTCTTC CASSRRKAGDFIHEQFF
many 13 TRBJ2-5 NA TRBV9 TGTGCCAGTTCCGGGACACCCCAAGAGACCCAGTACTTC CASSGTPQETQYF
many 14 TRBJ2-2 TRBD2 TRBV5-1 TGCGCCAGCTGGACTAGCGGGAACACCGGGGAGCTGTTTTTT CASWTSGNTGELFF
few 14 TRBJ2-2 TRBD1 TRBV20-1 TGCAGTGCTCTCCGGGACAGGGTCGTCGGGGAGCTGTTTTTT CSALRDRVVGELFF
many 17 TRBJ2-7 NA TRBV15 TGTGCCACCAGCAGAGATCTGGGAACCGGGACCCTCCTCGAGCAGTACTTC CATSRDLGTGTLLEQYF
few 13 TRBJ2-5 NA TRBV20-1 TGCAGTGTCGGGCCAGGTTGGCAAGAGACCCAGTACTTC CSVGPGWQETQYF
many 16 TRBJ2-1 NA TRBV21-1 TGTGCCAGCAGCAAAGAAAGGACTAGCAATTGCAATGAGCAGTTCTTC CASSKERTSNCNEQFF
NA 15 TRBJ2-5 NA TRBV5-1 TGCGCCAGCAGCGCGGGGCCCGGGGACCAAGAGACCCAGTACTTC CASSAGPGDQETQYF
many 17 TRBJ1-4 NA TRBV25-1 TGTGCCAGCAGTGACCACCTTTCACAGCTGGGTAATGAAAAACTGTTTTTT CASSDHLSQLGNEKLFF
many 11 TRBJ2-3 NA TRBV7-9 TGTGCCAGCAACGTCCTTGATACGCAGTATTTT CASNVLDTQYF
NA 13 TRBJ2-3 NA TRBV6-1 TGTGCCAGCAGTCTCGGAGGGGAAAATACGCAGTATTTT CASSLGGENTQYF
many 15 TRBJ2-3 TRBD2 TRBV9 TGTGCCAGCAGCGTAGCGGGGCTAGCGGGAGATACGCAGTATTTT CASSVAGLAGDTQYF
many 16 TRBJ2-4 NA TRBV29-1 TGCAGCGTTGAAGTCGGGGAGAACGCCGCCAAAAACATTCAGTACTTC CSVEVGENAAKNIQYF
few 17 TRBJ2-1 TRBD2 TRBV5-1 TGCGCCAGCAGCTTTACGACTAGCGGGAGCTCCTACAATGAGCAGTTCTTC CASSFTTSGSSYNEQFF
few 15 TRBJ2-7 NA TRBV12-3/TRBV12-4 TGTGCCAGCAGTTTTTCAGGGCCCGGCCCCTACGAGCAGTACTTC CASSFSGPGPYEQYF
many 15 TRBJ2-1 TRBD2 TRBV7-9 TGTGCCAGCAGCACCGGGACTAGTTGGGCCGGGGAGCAGTTCTTC CASSTGTSWAGEQFF
NA 17 TRBJ1-4 NA TRBV7-9 TGTGCCAGCAGCTTAGATGCCCTAGTAACAACTAATGAAAAACTGTTTTTT CASSLDALVTTNEKLFF
few 16 TRBJ2-2 NA TRBV5-1 TGCGCCAGCAGCACCCGTCCTGGGGAGAACACCGGGGAGCTGTTTTTT CASSTRPGENTGELFF
few 11 TRBJ1-1 NA TRBV29-1 TGCAGCGTCACAGGCTCTGGGGAAGCTTTCTTT CSVTGSGEAFF
NA 14 TRBJ2-5 TRBD1 TRBV14 TGTGCCAGCAGCCGAACGACAGGGTTCGAGACCCAGTACTTC CASSRTTGFETQYF
many 17 TRBJ2-6 NA TRBV12-3/TRBV12-4 TGTGCCAGCAGTGTACTCTTCGGACAGTCTGGGGCCAACGTCCTGACTTTC CASSVLFGQSGANVLTF
many 16 TRBJ2-2 NA TRBV12-3/TRBV12-4 TGTGCCAGCAGTTTATATAGGCCGGGGAACACCGGGGAGCTGTTTTTT CASSLYRPGNTGELFF
many 15 TRBJ2-5 TRBD2 TRBV12-3/TRBV12-4 TGTGCCAGCAGCAGAGACGGACTAGCGGGAGAGACCCAGTACTTC CASSRDGLAGETQYF
many 15 TRBJ2-7 TRBD2 TRBV20-1 TGCAGTGCTAGAGTTTTCCGACTAGCTGCCTACGAGCAGTACTTC CSARVFRLAAYEQYF
NA 16 TRBJ2-1 NA TRBV4-3 TGCGCCAGCAGCCAAGATGAAGGGGTAGGAGACAATGAGCAGTTCTTC CASSQDEGVGDNEQFF
few 14 TRBJ1-5 NA TRBV9 TGTGCCAGCAGCGCAACTCAGGGTAGCCAGCCCCAGCATTTT CASSATQGSQPQHF
few 14 TRBJ2-1 TRBD2 TRBV20-1 TGCAGTGCTACTCCCGTGAGCGGGAGGGCTCCGGCGTTCTTC CSATPVSGRAPAFF
many 18 TRBJ2-3 TRBD2 TRBV20-1 TGCAGTGCTCCTTTCGGAGGTAGCGGGACCTACATACGAGATACGCAGTATTTT CSAPFGGSGTYIRDTQYF
few 14 TRBJ1-2 NA TRBV6-1 TGTGCCAGCAGCCCCGCCCGGGGGCTCTATGGCTACACCTTC CASSPARGLYGYTF
many 14 TRBJ2-3 TRBD2 TRBV20-1 TGCAGTGCTACGCGGGATAGCGGGATGGATACGCAGTATTTT CSATRDSGMDTQYF
many 14 TRBJ2-1 NA TRBV24-1 TGTGCCACCAGTGCCCCGGACAGAAACAATGAGCAGTTCTTC CATSAPDRNNEQFF
many 15 TRBJ2-5 TRBD2 TRBV28 TGTGCCAGCAGATACACTAGCGGGAGTTTCGAGACCCAGTACTTC CASRYTSGSFETQYF
few 15 TRBJ2-3 NA TRBV3-1 TGTGCCAGCAGCCTTGCCCGGGACTCCGCGGATACGCAGTATTTT CASSLARDSADTQYF
many 17 TRBJ2-1 NA TRBV4-2 TGTGCCAGCAGCCAAGACCGGTTGGGGGGAGTGAGCAATGAGCAGTTCTTC CASSQDRLGGVSNEQFF
NA 12 TRBJ2-1 TRBD2 TRBV4-3 TGCGCCAGCCCTCTAGCGGGTCGGGAGCAGTTCTTC CASPLAGREQFF
many 15 TRBJ2-1 TRBD2 TRBV5-1 TGCGCCAGCAGCTTCCTAGCGGGAGATGGAAATGAGCAGTTCTTC CASSFLAGDGNEQFF
many 17 TRBJ1-1 TRBD1 TRBV14 TGTGCCAGCAGCCCCGGGGGCCAGGGGGCGTTGTACACTGAAGCTTTCTTT CASSPGGQGALYTEAFF
many 16 TRBJ1-6 TRBD1 TRBV12-3/TRBV12-4 TGTGCCAGCAAACCCCGGGACAGGGACTATAATTCACCCCTCCACTTT CASKPRDRDYNSPLHF
many 15 TRBJ2-2 NA TRBV2 TGTGCCAGCATACCAGCCGGGTCTAACACCGGGGAGCTGTTTTTT CASIPAGSNTGELFF
few 15 TRBJ2-5 TRBD2 TRBV5-1 TGCGCCAGCAGCTTGGAATCTAGCGGTCTCGGGCCCCAGTACTTC CASSLESSGLGPQYF
many 16 TRBJ2-1 TRBD1 TRBV5-1 TGCGCCAGCTCAGCCGCCGGGACAGGGGGCTCTTATGAGCAGTTCTTC CASSAAGTGGSYEQFF
many 12 TRBJ1-1 NA TRBV20-1 TGCAGTGCCAGGGAACCGGGCACTGAAGCTTTCTTT CSAREPGTEAFF